The text below deals with one T cell receptor beta chain. These data belong to a study of OX40 agonist ivuxolimab in advanced cancers. Study-wide background: Hepatocellular carcinoma, melanoma, renal cell or head and neck cancer occurred in dose-escalation patients. A history of anti-PD-1, anti-PD-L1 or anti-CTLA-4 therapy was acceptable, and approximately 39% had some.

The CDR3 consists of 13 residues. The V gene's germline CDR1 is SGHNT and CDR2 YENEEA. V lost 1 base to trimming and J lost 2 bases, with 6 bases between them. Here immunoSEQ multiplex PCR was the method, and the copy in TCRdb shows in-frame clones only, minus some. This sample has around 26,000 clones, with about 90% found just once. The chain uses TRBV11-3 and TRBJ2-7; no clear D. The sequence was obtained from an adult with an advanced solid tumor such as melanoma, head and neck, liver or kidney cancer. The input for sequencing was CD4+ or CD8+ T cells sorted from blood, taken in a trial of the OX40 agonist ivuxolimab. CDR3 in DNA: TGTGCCAGCAGCTTAGGGGCGGCCTACGAGCAGTACTTC. Amino acid sequence: CASSLGAAYEQYF.